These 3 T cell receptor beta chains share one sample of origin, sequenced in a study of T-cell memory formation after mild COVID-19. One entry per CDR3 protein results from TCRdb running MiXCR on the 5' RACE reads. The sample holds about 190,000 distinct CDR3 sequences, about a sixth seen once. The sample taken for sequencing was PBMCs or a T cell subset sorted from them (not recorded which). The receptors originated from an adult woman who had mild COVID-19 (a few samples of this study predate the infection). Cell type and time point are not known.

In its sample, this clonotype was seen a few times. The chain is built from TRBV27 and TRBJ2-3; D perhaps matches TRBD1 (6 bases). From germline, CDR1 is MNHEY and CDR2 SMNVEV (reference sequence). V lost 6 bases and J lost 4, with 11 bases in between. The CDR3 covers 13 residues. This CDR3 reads CASSRGAPDTQYF. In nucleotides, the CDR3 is TGTGCCAGCAGCAGGGGAGCCCCAGATACGCAGTATTTT.

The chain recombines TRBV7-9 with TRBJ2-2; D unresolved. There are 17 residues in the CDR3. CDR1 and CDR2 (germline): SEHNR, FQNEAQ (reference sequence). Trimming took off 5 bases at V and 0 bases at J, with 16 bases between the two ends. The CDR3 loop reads CASSRIGVSPNTGELFF. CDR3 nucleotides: TGTGCCAGCAGCCGCATTGGGGTCTCACCGAACACCGGGGAGCTGTTTTTT.

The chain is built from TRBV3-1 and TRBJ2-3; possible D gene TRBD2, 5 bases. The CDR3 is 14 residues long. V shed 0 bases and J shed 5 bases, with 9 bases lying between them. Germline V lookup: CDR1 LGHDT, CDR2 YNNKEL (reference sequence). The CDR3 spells CASSQDLREDTQYF. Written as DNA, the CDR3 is TGTGCCAGCAGCCAAGATCTACGGGAAGATACGCAGTATTTT.